This TCR beta chain comes out of a study of PD-L1 blockade in urothelial cancer. About the study: About nine tenths of the roughly 30 patients were men with bladder-origin urothelial cancer.

Data came from immunoSEQ multiplex PCR; TCRdb stores just in-frame clones and leaves some out. The top ten hold 9% to 9.5% of the sample, which has about 82,000 clones, 82% seen once. Regarding this clone: Its antigen remains unknown.

Whole-study results and caveats: Greater 3-week expansion of tumor-associated blood clones was recorded for durable-benefit patients.

In germline, CDR1 is SGHVS, CDR2 FQNEAQ. This CDR3 comprises 14 residues. The material sequenced was PBMCs, taken around atezolizumab (anti-PD-L1) treatment. V gene TRBV7-8 combines with J gene TRBJ2-5; D might be TRBD2 (6 bases). The DNA matches TRBJ2-7 better at its end, which makes the J call doubtful. The receptor was isolated from a man aged 65 to 85 with urothelial cancer. CDR3 protein: CASSLGLESYEQYF. For the CDR3, the DNA is TGTGCCAGCAGCTTAGGACTAGAGTCCTACGAGCAGTACTTC.